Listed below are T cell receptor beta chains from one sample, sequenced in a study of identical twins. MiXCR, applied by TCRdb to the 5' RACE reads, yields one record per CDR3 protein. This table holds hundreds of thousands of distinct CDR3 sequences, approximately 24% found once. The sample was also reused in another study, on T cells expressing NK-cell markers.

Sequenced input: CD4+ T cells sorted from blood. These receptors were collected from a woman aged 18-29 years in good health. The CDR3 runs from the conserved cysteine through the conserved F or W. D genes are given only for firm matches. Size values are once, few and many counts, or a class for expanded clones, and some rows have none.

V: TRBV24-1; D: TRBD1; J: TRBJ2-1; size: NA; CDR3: CATSAQGAGEQFF; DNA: TGTGCCACCAGTGCACAGGGGGCGGGGGAGCAGTTCTTC
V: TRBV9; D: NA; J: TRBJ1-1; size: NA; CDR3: CASSVQGNMNTEAFF; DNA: TGTGCCAGCAGCGTACAGGGTAATATGAACACTGAAGCTTTCTTT
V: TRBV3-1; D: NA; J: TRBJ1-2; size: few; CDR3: CASTRTRQANYGYTF; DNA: TGTGCCAGCACCCGGACCAGACAAGCTAACTATGGCTACACCTTC
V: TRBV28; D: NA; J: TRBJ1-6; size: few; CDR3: CASGASDGGSSPLHF; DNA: TGTGCCAGCGGCGCCTCGGACGGCGGCTCTTCACCCCTCCACTTT
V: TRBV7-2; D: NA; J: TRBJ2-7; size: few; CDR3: CASSKPLGPLPYEQYF; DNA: TGTGCCAGCAGCAAACCTCTCGGCCCGTTACCCTACGAGCAGTACTTC
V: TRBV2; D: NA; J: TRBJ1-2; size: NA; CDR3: CASSEALAGPQGGYTF; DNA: TGTGCCAGCAGTGAAGCGCTTGCAGGCCCCCAGGGTGGCTACACCTTC
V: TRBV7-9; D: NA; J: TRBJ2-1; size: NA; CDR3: CASSLRRDQQFF; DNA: TGTGCCAGCAGCTTACGACGGGATCAGCAGTTCTTC
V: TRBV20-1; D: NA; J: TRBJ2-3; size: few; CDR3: CSATRGGGFLGTDTQYF; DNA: TGCAGTGCCACCCGAGGGGGGGGCTTTCTTGGTACAGATACGCAGTATTTT
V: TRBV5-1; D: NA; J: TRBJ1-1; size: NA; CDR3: CASSLMGSNTEAFF; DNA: TGCGCCAGCAGCTTGATGGGTTCGAACACTGAAGCTTTCTTT
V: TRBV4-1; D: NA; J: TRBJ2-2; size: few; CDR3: CASSQGQRRADGELFF; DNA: TGCGCCAGCAGCCAAGGACAGCGTAGGGCTGACGGGGAGCTGTTTTTT
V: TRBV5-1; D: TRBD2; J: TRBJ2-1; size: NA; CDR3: CASSLAWTSGEEQFF; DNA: TGCGCCAGCAGCTTGGCCTGGACTAGCGGGGAAGAGCAGTTCTTC
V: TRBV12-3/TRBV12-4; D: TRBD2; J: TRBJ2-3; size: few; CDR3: CASSLQTSGDTQYF; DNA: TGTGCCAGCAGTCTACAGACTAGCGGAGATACGCAGTATTTT
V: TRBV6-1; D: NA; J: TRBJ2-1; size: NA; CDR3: CASTPQPWGEQFF; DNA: TGTGCCAGCACCCCCCAGCCTTGGGGTGAGCAGTTCTTC
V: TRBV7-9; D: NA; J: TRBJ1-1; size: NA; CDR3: CASSLEGVSSEAFF; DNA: TGTGCCAGCAGCTTAGAAGGGGTTTCGTCTGAAGCTTTCTTT
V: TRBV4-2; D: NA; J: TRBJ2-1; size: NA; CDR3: CASSLNPHSEEQFF; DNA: TGTGCCAGCAGCCTTAACCCCCATTCCGAGGAGCAGTTCTTC
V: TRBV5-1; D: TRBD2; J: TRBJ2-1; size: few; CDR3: CASSRYLAGAWNEQFF; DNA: TGCGCCAGCAGCCGTTATCTAGCGGGAGCGTGGAATGAGCAGTTCTTC
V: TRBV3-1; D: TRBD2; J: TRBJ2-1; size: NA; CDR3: CASSPGALNSGGSSYNEQFF; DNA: TGTGCCAGCAGCCCCGGGGCCTTAAATAGCGGGGGGTCAAGTTACAATGAGCAGTTCTTC
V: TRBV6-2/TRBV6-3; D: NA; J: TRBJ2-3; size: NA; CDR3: CASSPRIGAYSTDTQYF; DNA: TGTGCCAGCAGTCCTCGAATCGGGGCCTATAGCACAGATACGCAGTATTTT
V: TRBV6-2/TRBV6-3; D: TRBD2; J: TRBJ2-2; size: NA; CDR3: CASKGTSGRGTGELFF; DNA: TGTGCCAGCAAAGGGACTAGCGGGAGAGGGACCGGGGAGCTGTTTTTT
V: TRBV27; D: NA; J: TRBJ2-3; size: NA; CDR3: CASSLRTNTDTQYF; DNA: TGTGCCAGCAGTTTGAGGACGAACACAGATACGCAGTATTTT
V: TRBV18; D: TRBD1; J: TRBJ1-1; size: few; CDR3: CASSPDRAVEAFF; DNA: TGTGCCAGCTCACCAGACAGGGCGGTTGAAGCTTTCTTT
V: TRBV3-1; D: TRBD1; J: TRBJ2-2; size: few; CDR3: CASSVRDRETGELFF; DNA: TGTGCCAGCAGCGTCCGGGACAGGGAAACCGGGGAGCTGTTTTTT
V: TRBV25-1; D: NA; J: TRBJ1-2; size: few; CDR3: CASSEFVGRHGYTF; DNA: TGTGCCAGCAGTGAATTTGTAGGGCGTCATGGCTACACCTTC
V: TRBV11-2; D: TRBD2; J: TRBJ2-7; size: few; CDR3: CASSSLAGEGEQYF; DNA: TGTGCCAGCAGCTCGCTAGCGGGAGAAGGAGAGCAGTACTTC
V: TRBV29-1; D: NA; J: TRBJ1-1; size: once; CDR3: CSVEGFQNTEAFF; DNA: TGCAGCGTTGAAGGATTTCAGAACACTGAAGCTTTCTTT
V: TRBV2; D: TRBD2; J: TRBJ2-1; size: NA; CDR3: CASSAGLAGVEQFF; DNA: TGTGCCAGCAGTGCGGGACTAGCGGGGGTCGAGCAGTTCTTC
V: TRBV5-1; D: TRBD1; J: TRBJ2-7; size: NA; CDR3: CASSYGTAPTKQYF; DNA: TGCGCCAGCAGCTATGGGACAGCACCTACGAAGCAGTACTTC
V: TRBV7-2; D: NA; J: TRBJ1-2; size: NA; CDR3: CATHRGNYGYTF; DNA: TGTGCCACCCATAGGGGTAACTATGGCTACACCTTC
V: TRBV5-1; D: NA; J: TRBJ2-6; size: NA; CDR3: CASSSGRGSPGANVLTF; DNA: TGCGCCAGCAGCTCGGGACGGGGATCTCCTGGGGCCAACGTCCTGACTTTC
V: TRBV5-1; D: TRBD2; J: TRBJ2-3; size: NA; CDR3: CASKERGGTDTQYF; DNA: TGCGCCAGCAAAGAGCGGGGGGGCACAGATACGCAGTATTTT
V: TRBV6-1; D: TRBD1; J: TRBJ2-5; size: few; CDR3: CASSPAGGVQETQYF; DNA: TGTGCCAGCAGTCCGGCAGGGGGAGTGCAAGAGACCCAGTACTTC
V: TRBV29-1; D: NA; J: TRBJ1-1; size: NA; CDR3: CSVEDPGETEAFF; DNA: TGCAGCGTTGAAGACCCGGGAGAGACTGAAGCTTTCTTT
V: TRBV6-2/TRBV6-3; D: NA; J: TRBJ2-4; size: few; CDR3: CASSQTHLFGENIQYF; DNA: TGTGCCAGCAGTCAGACACACCTCTTCGGGGAAAACATTCAGTACTTC
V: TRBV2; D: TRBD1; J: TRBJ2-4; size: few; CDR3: CASRDRAAKNIQYF; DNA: TGTGCCAGCAGGGACAGGGCGGCCAAAAACATTCAGTACTTC
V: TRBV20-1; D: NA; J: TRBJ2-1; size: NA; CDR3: CSARDRGGPLEQFF; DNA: TGCAGTGCTAGAGACAGGGGGGGGCCTTTGGAGCAGTTCTTC
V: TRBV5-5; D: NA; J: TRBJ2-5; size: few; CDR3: CASSYSQATQYF; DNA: TGTGCCAGCAGCTACTCTCAGGCGACCCAGTACTTC